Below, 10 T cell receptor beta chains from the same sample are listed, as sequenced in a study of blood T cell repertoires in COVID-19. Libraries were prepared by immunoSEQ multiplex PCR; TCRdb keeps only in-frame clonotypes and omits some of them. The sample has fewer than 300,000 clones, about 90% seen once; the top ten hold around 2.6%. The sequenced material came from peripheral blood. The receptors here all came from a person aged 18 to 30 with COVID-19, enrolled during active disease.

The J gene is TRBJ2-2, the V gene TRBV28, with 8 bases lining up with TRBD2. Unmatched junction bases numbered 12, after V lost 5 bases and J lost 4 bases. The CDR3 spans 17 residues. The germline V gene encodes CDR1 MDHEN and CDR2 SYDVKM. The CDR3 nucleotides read TGTGCCAGCAGTATTATGAAGCTAGCGGGTAGCACCGGGGAGCTGTTTTTT. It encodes CASSIMKLAGSTGELFF.

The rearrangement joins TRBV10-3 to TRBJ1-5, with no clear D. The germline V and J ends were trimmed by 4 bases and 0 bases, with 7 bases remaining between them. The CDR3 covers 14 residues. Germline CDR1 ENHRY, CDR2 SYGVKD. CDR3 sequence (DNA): TGTGCCATCAGTGCACAGCATAGCAATCAGCCCCAGCATTTT. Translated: CAISAQHSNQPQHF.

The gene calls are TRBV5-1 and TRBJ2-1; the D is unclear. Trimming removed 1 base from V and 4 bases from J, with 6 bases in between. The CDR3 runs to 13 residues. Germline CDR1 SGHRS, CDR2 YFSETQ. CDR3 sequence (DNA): TGCGCCAGCAGCTTGACAGTATACAATGAGCAGTTCTTC. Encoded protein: CASSLTVYNEQFF.

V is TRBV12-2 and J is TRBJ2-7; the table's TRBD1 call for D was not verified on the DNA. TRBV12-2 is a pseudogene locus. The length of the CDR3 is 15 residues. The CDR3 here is CASRLGTDTPYEQYF. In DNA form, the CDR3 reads TGTGCAAGTCGCTTAGGGACAGACACACCCTACGAGCAGTACTTC.

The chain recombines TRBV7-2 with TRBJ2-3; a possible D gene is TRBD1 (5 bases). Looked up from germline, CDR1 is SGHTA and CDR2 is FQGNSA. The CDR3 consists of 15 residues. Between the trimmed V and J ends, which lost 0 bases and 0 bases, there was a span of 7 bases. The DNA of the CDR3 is TGTGCCAGCAGCTTAGCCCAGGGAAGCACAGATACGCAGTATTTT. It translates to CASSLAQGSTDTQYF.

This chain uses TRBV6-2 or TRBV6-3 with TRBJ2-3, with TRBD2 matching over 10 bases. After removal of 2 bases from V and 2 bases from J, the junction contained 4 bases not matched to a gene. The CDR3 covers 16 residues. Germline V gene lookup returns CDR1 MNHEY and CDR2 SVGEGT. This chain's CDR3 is CASSYASGGITDTQYF. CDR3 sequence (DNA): TGTGCCAGCAGTTACGCTAGCGGGGGAATCACAGATACGCAGTATTTT.

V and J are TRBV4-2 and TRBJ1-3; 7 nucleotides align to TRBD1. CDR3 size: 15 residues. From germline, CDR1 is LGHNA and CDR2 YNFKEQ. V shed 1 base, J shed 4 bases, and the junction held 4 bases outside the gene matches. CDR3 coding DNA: TGTGCCAGCAGCCAAGGACAGGGCCAAGGAAACACCATATATTTT. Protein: CASSQGQGQGNTIYF.

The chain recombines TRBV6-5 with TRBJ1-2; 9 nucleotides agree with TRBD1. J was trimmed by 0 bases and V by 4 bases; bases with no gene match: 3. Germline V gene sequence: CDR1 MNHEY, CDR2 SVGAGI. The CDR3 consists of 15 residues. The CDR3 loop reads CASSSGQGSNYGYTF. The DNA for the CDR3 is TGTGCCAGCAGTTCCGGACAGGGGTCTAACTATGGCTACACCTTC.

The CDR3 sequence: CASSYSYGSGQETQYF. CDR3 in DNA: TGTGCCAGCAGTTACTCGTATGGTAGCGGCCAAGAGACCCAGTACTTC. The chain links TRBV6-5 to TRBJ2-5; tentative D call: TRBD2 (6 bases). V was cut by 0 bases and J by 1 base, with 12 bases left in between. This CDR3 spans 16 amino acids. CDR1 and CDR2 (germline): MNHEY, SVGAGI.

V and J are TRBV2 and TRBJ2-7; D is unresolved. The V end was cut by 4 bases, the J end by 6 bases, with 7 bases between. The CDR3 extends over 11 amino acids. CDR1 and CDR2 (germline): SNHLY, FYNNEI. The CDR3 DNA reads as TGTGCCAGCAGTGCGGGTGGCGAGCAGTACTTC. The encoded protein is CASSAGGEQYF.